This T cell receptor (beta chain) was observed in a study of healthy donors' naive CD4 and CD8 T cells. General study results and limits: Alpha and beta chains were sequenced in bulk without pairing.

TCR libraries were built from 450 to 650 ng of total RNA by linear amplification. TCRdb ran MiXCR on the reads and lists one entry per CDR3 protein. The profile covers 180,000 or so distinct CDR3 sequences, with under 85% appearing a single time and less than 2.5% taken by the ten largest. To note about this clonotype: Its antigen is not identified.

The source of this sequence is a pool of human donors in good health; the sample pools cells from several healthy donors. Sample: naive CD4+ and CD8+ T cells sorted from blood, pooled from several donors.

For the CDR3, the DNA is TGTGCCAGTAGTCCACGGACTAGCGGCAGCACAGATACGCAGTATTTT. This sequence encodes CASSPRTSGSTDTQYF. The chain is built from TRBV19 and TRBJ2-3, with 10 bases identical to TRBD2. CDR3 length equals 16 residues. The V segment lost 5 bases and the J segment 0 bases; nucleotides outside the gene matches: 5. Germline CDR1 LNHDA, CDR2 SQIVND (reference sequence).